This T cell receptor beta chain was observed in a study of graft-versus-host responses after intestinal transplantation. About the research overall: Tacrolimus and steroids were given for two to four years to all recipients after anti-thymocyte globulin induction. Overall study findings and caveats: There was an association between peak levels of circulating GvH clones and early post-transplant HvG declines.

The CDR3 has 13 amino acids. With 8 bases removed from V and 1 base from J, the gap between germline ends came to 12 bases. Germline V CDR1 and CDR2: MDHEN, SYDVKM. TCRdb's copy holds only in-frame clones and misses some; the assay was immunoSEQ multiplex PCR. The sample shows about 92,000 clones, just over 90% of them seen only once. A remark on this clone: Its target is not known.

This rearrangement joins TRBV28 to TRBJ2-7; the D gene is possibly TRBD1 (5 bases). The specimen comprised unstimulated CD8+ T cells sorted from spleen or lymph node cells, sampled before intestinal transplant. This TCR derives from a human donor who received an intestinal transplant. CDR3 loop: CASGAAGSYEQYF. The CDR3 DNA reads as TGTGCCAGCGGGGCAGCAGGGTCCTACGAGCAGTACTTC.